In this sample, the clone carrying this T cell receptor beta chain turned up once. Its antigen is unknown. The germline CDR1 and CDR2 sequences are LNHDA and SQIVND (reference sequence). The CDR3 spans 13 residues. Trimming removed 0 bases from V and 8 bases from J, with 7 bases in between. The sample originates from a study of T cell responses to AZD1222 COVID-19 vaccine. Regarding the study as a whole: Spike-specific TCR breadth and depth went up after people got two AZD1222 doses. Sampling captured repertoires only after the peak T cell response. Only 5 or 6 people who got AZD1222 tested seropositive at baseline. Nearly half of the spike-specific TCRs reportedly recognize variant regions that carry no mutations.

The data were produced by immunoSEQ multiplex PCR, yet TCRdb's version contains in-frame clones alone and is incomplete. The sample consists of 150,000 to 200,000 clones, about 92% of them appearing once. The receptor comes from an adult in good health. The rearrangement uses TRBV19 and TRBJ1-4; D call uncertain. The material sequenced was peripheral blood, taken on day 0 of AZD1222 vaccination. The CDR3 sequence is CASSIDPEEKLFF. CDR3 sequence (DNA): TGTGCCAGTAGTATAGACCCGGAAGAAAAACTGTTTTTT.